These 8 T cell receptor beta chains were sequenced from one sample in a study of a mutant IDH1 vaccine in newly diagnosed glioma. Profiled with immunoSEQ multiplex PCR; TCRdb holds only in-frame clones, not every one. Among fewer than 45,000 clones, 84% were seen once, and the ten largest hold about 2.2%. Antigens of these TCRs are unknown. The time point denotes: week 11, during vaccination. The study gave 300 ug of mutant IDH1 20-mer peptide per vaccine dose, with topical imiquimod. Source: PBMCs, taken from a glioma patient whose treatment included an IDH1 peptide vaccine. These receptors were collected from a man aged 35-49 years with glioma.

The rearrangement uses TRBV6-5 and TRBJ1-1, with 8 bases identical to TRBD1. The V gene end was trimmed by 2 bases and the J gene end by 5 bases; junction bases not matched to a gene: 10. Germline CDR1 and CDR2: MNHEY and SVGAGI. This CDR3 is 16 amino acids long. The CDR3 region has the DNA TGTGCCAGCAGTTACGCTTACGGCAGGGGGCTGACTGAAGCTTTCTTT. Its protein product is CASSYAYGRGLTEAFF.

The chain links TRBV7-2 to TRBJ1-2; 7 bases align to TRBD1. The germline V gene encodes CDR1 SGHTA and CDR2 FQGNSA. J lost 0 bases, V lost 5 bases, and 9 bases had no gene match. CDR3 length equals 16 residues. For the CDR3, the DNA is TGTGCCAGCAGCCCAGGGGGACAGAAATCTAACTATGGCTACACCTTC. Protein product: CASSPGGQKSNYGYTF. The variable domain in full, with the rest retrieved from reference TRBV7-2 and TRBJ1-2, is GAGVSQSPSNKVTEKGKDVELRCDPISGHTALYWYRQSLGQGLEFLIYFQGNSAPDKSGLPSDRFSAERTGGSVSTLTIQRTQQEDSAVYLCASSPGGQKSNYGYTFGSGTRLTVV.

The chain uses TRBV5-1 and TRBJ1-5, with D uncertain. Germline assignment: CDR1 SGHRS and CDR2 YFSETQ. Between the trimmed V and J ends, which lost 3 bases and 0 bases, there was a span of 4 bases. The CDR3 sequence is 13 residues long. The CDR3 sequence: CASSSHSNQPQHF. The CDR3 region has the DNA TGCGCCAGCAGCTCCCATAGCAATCAGCCCCAGCATTTT.

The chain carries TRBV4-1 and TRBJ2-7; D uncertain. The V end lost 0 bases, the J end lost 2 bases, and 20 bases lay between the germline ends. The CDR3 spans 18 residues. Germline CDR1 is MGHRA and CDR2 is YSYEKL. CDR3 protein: CASSQEGSDQMGTYEQYF. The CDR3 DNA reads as TGCGCCAGCAGCCAAGAAGGGTCGGATCAAATGGGCACCTACGAGCAGTACTTC.

The CDR3 DNA reads as TGCGCCAGCAGCCATCCCCAGGGGGAACGAAGACTGTTTTTT. It yields the protein CASSHPQGERRLFF. The rearrangement joins TRBV4-1 to TRBJ1-4; 7 positions agree with TRBD1. Unmatched junction bases numbered 11, after V lost 3 bases and J lost 13 bases. This CDR3 is built from 14 residues. Germline V CDR1 and CDR2: MGHRA, YSYEKL.

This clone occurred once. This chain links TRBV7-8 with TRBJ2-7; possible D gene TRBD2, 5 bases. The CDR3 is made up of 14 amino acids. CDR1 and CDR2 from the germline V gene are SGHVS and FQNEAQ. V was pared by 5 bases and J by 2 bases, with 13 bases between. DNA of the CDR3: TGTGCCAGCAGCACAACCTCCGGGGCCTACGAGCAGTACTTC. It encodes CASSTTSGAYEQYF.

CDR3 sequence: CASSLTFQGEAFF. DNA for the CDR3: TGTGCCAGCAGCTTAACTTTTCAGGGTGAAGCTTTCTTT. This chain joins TRBV7-3 and TRBJ1-1; possible D gene TRBD1, 5 bases. Germline loops: CDR1 SGHTA, CDR2 FQGTGA. This CDR3 region has 13 residues. Trimming pared 0 bases from V and 7 bases from J, leaving 9 bases between.

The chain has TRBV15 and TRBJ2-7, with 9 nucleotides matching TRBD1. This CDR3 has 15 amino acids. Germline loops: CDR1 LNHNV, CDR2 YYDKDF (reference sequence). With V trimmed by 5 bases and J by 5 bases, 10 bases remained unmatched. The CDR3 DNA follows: TGTGCCACCAGCCGCCTGGGACAGGGAATCAACGAGCAGTACTTC. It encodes CATSRLGQGINEQYF.